This T cell receptor (beta chain) was captured in a study of blood T cells in healthy people across ages. Study summary: Per two T cells, about one barcoded beta molecule was captured through template switching.

In this sample, this clonotype turned up a few times. The CDR3 is 14 residues long. The V end was cut by 3 bases, the J end by 3 bases, with 11 bases between. CDR1 SEHNR and CDR2 FQNEAQ come from the germline V gene (reference sequence). Sample-barcoded 5' priming and a J-beta primer mix drove a second PCR of roughly 6 to 12 cycles. The study obtained at least 3 million CDR3-containing paired-end reads from every sample. In TCRdb, the 5' RACE reads were re-called with MiXCR into one record per CDR3 protein. The sample lists around 1.5 million distinct CDR3 sequences, roughly 40% occurring once. The receptor's source is a woman aged 18-29 years in good health. The sample comprised blood. The chain has TRBV7-9 and TRBJ2-5, with D unresolved. The CDR3 loop reads CASSFSGSKETQYF. CDR3 DNA sequence: TGTGCCAGCAGCTTTTCAGGCAGTAAAGAGACCCAGTACTTC.